What follows are 7 T cell receptor beta chains derived from one specimen sequenced in a study of cytomegalovirus exposure and HLA in healthy donors. Some clones are missing from TCRdb's copy, which holds only in-frame ones; the method was immunoSEQ multiplex PCR. The sample has about 160,000 clones, roughly 95% seen once. The sample consisted of PBMCs. The receptors here all came from a woman aged 18-30 years in good health and CMV-seronegative.

V usage is TRBV7-9 and J usage is TRBJ1-1; D may be TRBD1 (6 bases). Looked up from germline, CDR1 is SEHNR and CDR2 is FQNEAQ (reference sequence). With 5 bases removed from V and 1 base from J, the gap between germline ends came to 8 bases. The CDR3 loop spans 13 amino acids. In DNA form, the CDR3 reads TGTGCCAGCAGCCGACAGGAGAACACTGAAGCTTTCTTT. It yields the protein CASSRQENTEAFF. Supplemented by reference TRBV7-9 and TRBJ1-1, the full variable domain reads DTGVSQNPRHKITKRGQNVTFRCDPISEHNRLYWYRQTLGQGPEFLTYFQNEAQLEKSRLLSDRFSAERPKGSFSTLEIQRTEQGDSAMYLCASSRQENTEAFFGQGTRLTVV.

As DNA, the CDR3 is TGCGCCACTCGACCAGGGGGAGATCCGGTTAGACTGTTTTTT. This gives the protein CATRPGGDPVRLFF. The chain links TRBV4-3 to TRBJ1-4; TRBD1 matches 7 bases. Trimming cost V 10 bases and J 13 bases; bases outside gene matches: 18. CDR3 size: 14 residues. Germline V CDR1 and CDR2: LGHNA, YSLEER.

V gene TRBV7-3 combines with J gene TRBJ2-3, with 8 positions matching TRBD2. Germline CDR1 SGHTA, CDR2 FQGTGA. Trimming at V came to 4 bases and at J to 2 bases, leaving 2 bases not matched to a gene. This CDR3 has 14 amino acids. CDR3 DNA sequence: TGTGCCAGCAGCTCAGCGGGAGACACAGATACGCAGTATTTT. This codes for CASSSAGDTDTQYF.

A remark on this clone: Sequence at one end of the junction differs from germline and may be a read error. In DNA, the CDR3 is TGTGCCAGCACCTTATTAGTCGAAACTGAAGCTTTCTTT. Translated, it gives CASTLLVETEAFF. The chain links TRBV7-8 to TRBJ1-1; D gene unclear. The CDR3 extends over 13 amino acids. The germline gives CDR1 SGHVS, CDR2 FQNEAQ.

The genes are TRBV6-5 and TRBJ2-7; TRBD2 might be the D (5 bases). Germline-derived CDR1 and CDR2 are MNHEY and SVGAGI. The CDR3 runs to 13 residues. Trimming removed 8 bases at V and 6 bases at J, with 17 bases between. Here the CDR3 DNA reads TGTGCCAGCTCCTTACTCCGGGGAAGCGAGCAGTACTTC. It yields the protein CASSLLRGSEQYF.

The rearrangement uses TRBV10-3 and TRBJ2-3; 10 bases match TRBD2. Trimming removed 5 bases from V and 3 bases from J; junction bases left unmatched: 2. There are 14 residues in the CDR3. Germline CDR1 ENHRY, CDR2 SYGVKD. CDR3 DNA: TGTGCCATCAGTCCGGGACTAGCGACAGATACGCAGTATTTT. Residues: CAISPGLATDTQYF.

As regards this clone: Other DNA sequences of this sample code for an identical CDR3. The V call is TRBV7-3, the J call TRBJ2-5, with 12 bases identical to TRBD2. The trim removed 4 bases at V and 5 bases at J, leaving 5 bases unmatched. Germline V gives CDR1 SGHTA, CDR2 FQGTGA. CDR3 length equals 15 residues. This CDR3 is CASSSSGGAMETQYF. CDR3 in DNA: TGTGCCAGCAGCTCTAGCGGGGGGGCCATGGAGACCCAGTACTTC. Combining the CDR3 with reference TRBV7-3 and TRBJ2-5 gives the whole variable domain GAGVSQTPSNKVTEKGKYVELRCDPISGHTALYWYRQSLGQGPEFLIYFQGTGAADDSGLPNDRFFAVRPEGSVSTLKIQRTERGDSAVYLCASSSSGGAMETQYFGPGTRLLVL.